The 21 T cell receptor beta chains below were found in one sample sequenced in a study of T cell repertoires in aging, cancer and after chemotherapy. TRB rearrangements spanning V, D and J were amplified using mixed TRB-A/B primers. TCRdb analysed the multiplex PCR reads with MiXCR anew, one entry per CDR3 protein. The sample lists 5,000 to 7,500 distinct CDR3 sequences, around 30% occurring once. The template was genomic DNA from peripheral blood, not RNA. Material for sequencing was blood. These receptors were taken from a human donor with a blood cancer.

By sample share, this clonotype is medium-sized. The CDR3 region is CASSSLRAGETQYF. The CDR3 nucleotides are TGTGCCAGCAGCTCGCTGCGGGCGGGCGAGACCCAGTACTTC. V and J are TRBV5-6 and TRBJ2-5, with D tentatively TRBD2 (5 bases). The CDR3 loop spans 14 amino acids. The germline V gene encodes CDR1 SGHDT and CDR2 YYEEEE. V was pared by 3 bases and J by 5 bases, with 14 bases between. The entire variable domain, with the rest obtained from reference TRBV5-6 and TRBJ2-5, is as follows: DAGVTQSPTHLIKTRGQQVTLRCSPKSGHDTVSWYQQALGQGPQFIFQYYEEEERQRGNFPDRFSGHQFPNYSSELNVNALLLGDSALYLCASSSLRAGETQYFGPGTRLLVL.

By sample share, this clonotype is medium-sized. This chain joins TRBV6-5 and TRBJ1-4; TRBD1 agrees at 8 bases. Germline V gene sequence: CDR1 MNHEY, CDR2 SVGAGI. This CDR3 has 15 residues. V lost 4 bases, J lost 4 bases, and 5 bases stayed unmatched. The CDR3: CASSLTGAGNEKLFF. The CDR3 DNA is TGTGCCAGCAGTTTGACAGGGGCCGGTAATGAAAAACTGTTTTTT.

This rearrangement joins TRBV24-1 to TRBJ2-4, with 8 bases that match TRBD2. This CDR3 is 16 amino acids long. Looked up from germline, CDR1 is KGHDR and CDR2 is SFDVKD. J gave up 5 bases and V 5 bases, and 10 bases lay outside the gene matches. This chain's CDR3 is CATSASASGRQNIQYF. CDR3 coding DNA: TGTGCCACCAGTGCCTCCGCTAGCGGGCGGCAAAACATTCAGTACTTC.

A word on this clonotype: Since no conserved phenylalanine or tryptophan closes the CDR3, a read error is the likely cause. The DNA is left out, because the CDR3 cannot be placed on it with certainty; the CDR3 is given as TCRdb lists it. The chain is built from TRBV27 and TRBJ1-1. From its first to its last residue, the CDR3 has 8 amino acids. Germline CDR1 and CDR2: MNHEY and SMNVEV (reference sequence). The CDR3 loop is CASSLIPG.

The CDR3 spells CATSDPGLAANEQFF. Written as DNA, the CDR3 is TGTGCCACCAGTGACCCGGGACTAGCGGCCAATGAGCAGTTCTTC. This chain uses TRBV24-1 with TRBJ2-1; 11 nucleotides line up with TRBD2. Trimming cost V 4 bases and J 6 bases; bases outside gene matches: 4. CDR1 and CDR2 from the germline V gene are KGHDR and SFDVKD. The CDR3 loop spans 15 amino acids.

This clonotype is medium-sized (0.01 to 0.1%) within its sample. The chain combines TRBV19 with TRBJ2-2; TRBD2 matches at 7 bases. With 6 bases clipped from V and 0 bases from J, the junction kept 4 bases outside the gene matches. The CDR3 is 15 amino acids. Germline V gives CDR1 LNHDA, CDR2 SQIVND (reference sequence). CDR3 loop: CASRPLAPNTGELFF. The CDR3 nucleotides read TGTGCCAGTAGGCCACTAGCGCCGAACACCGGGGAGCTGTTTTTT.

The chain has TRBV6-1 and TRBJ1-5; TRBD1 might be the D (5 bases). Germline-derived CDR1 and CDR2 are MNHNS and SASEGT. V dropped 7 bases and J dropped 5 bases, with 15 bases sitting between them. The CDR3 is made up of 14 amino acids. The CDR3 loop reads CASIRGTPDQPQHF. CDR3 nucleotides: TGTGCCAGCATACGGGGGACTCCTGATCAGCCCCAGCATTTT.

The chain uses TRBV2 and TRBJ2-3; tentative D call: TRBD1 (6 bases). The V end lost 5 bases, the J end lost 1 base, and 10 bases lay between the germline ends. The germline gives CDR1 SNHLY, CDR2 FYNNEI. CDR3 size: 14 residues. In DNA form, the CDR3 reads TGTGCCAGCAGTCCACAGGGAGGCACAGATACGCAGTATTTT. Encoded protein: CASSPQGGTDTQYF.

This clonotype was observed a few times. The CDR3 region is CASSSQGAEAFF. The CDR3 DNA reads TGTGCCAGCAGTTCACAGGGGGCGGAAGCTTTCTTT. The chain recombines TRBV27 with TRBJ1-1; 9 bases match TRBD1. J was trimmed by 8 bases and V by 4 bases; bases with no gene match: 2. The CDR3 has 12 amino acids. Germline V gene lookup returns CDR1 MNHEY and CDR2 SMNVEV (reference sequence).

Turning to this clonotype: One base away lies a much larger clone, so this may be a sequencing read error. This chain joins TRBV6-1 and TRBJ1-2; TRBD1 agrees at 12 bases. Germline V gene lookup returns CDR1 MNHNS and CDR2 SASEGT. This CDR3 has 16 residues. Here the CDR3 reads CASREGTGGRAYGYTF. DNA for the CDR3: TGTGCCAGCAGGGAAGGGACAGGGGGCAGAGCGTATGGCTACACCTTC.

This CDR3 is CASSQLGTDYEQYF. In DNA form, the CDR3 reads TGTGCCAGCAGCCAACTCGGGACGGATTACGAGCAGTACTTC. The rearrangement uses TRBV12-3 or TRBV12-4 and TRBJ2-7; D possibly uses TRBD1 or TRBD2 (5 bases each). The V end was cut by 6 bases, the J end by 4 bases, with 16 bases between. The CDR3 runs to 14 residues.

This clonotype has more than one count but fewer than ten. This chain uses TRBV20-1 with TRBJ2-1; 7 nucleotides agree with TRBD2. This CDR3 is 14 amino acids long. After removal of 7 bases from V and 9 bases from J, the junction contained 15 bases not matched to a gene. Germline V gives CDR1 DFQATT, CDR2 SNEGSKA (reference sequence). The CDR3 DNA follows: TGCAGTGGCGTTCTAGCGGTGGAGATTGGTGAGCAGTTCTTC. This sequence encodes CSGVLAVEIGEQFF.

This clonotype is medium-sized by share. A read error may account for a junction end that differs from germline. The chain carries TRBV19 and TRBJ1-2; TRBD1 might be the D (6 bases). Germline CDR1 reads LNHDA; CDR2 reads SQIVND (reference sequence). This CDR3 comprises 16 residues. The CDR3 DNA follows: TGTGCCAGCAGTATCCCAGGGGTCCCCTTGGGGTACGGCTACACCTTC. Amino acids: CASSIPGVPLGYGYTF.

To note about this clonotype: The junction does not match germline at one end; this may be a read error. This chain uses TRBV4-2 with TRBJ2-7; the match to TRBD2 covers 13 bases. The CDR3 loop spans 17 amino acids. Per germline, CDR1 LGHNA and CDR2 YNFKEQ. Here the CDR3 DNA reads TGCGCCAGCAGCCGCCGGCGGACTAGCGGGAGTCCATACAAGCAGTACTTC. Protein: CASSRRRTSGSPYKQYF.

The V call is TRBV28, the J call TRBJ2-3, with 8 bases fitting TRBD1. The CDR3 is 15 residues long. V lost 0 bases to trimming and J lost 1 base; unmatched junction nucleotides: 0. Per germline, CDR1 MDHEN and CDR2 SYDVKM. This CDR3 reads CASSLWTGGTDTQYF. In DNA form, the CDR3 reads TGTGCCAGCAGTTTATGGACAGGGGGCACAGATACGCAGTATTTT.

This clonotype has just one count. Possible read error: a much larger clone is one base away. The chain couples TRBV15 to TRBJ1-3, with TRBD1 as a possible D gene (6 bases). CDR3 size: 14 residues. The germline V gene encodes CDR1 LNHNV and CDR2 YYDKDF (reference sequence). V shed 1 base and J shed 5 bases, with 9 bases lying between them. CDR3: CATSRADSRNTIYF. The CDR3 nucleotides are TGTGCCACCAGCAGAGCGGACAGTAGAAACACCATATATTTT.

This clonotype was seen a single time. The CDR3 region has the DNA TGTGCCAGTAGTATCGGCGGGACAGGGCGGGATGAAAAACTGTTTTTT. It is translated as CASSIGGTGRDEKLFF. The V call is TRBV19, the J call TRBJ1-4, with TRBD1 identical over 9 bases. V lost 3 bases and J lost 6; bases outside the gene matches: 8. Germline V gene lookup returns CDR1 LNHDA and CDR2 SQIVND (reference sequence). CDR3 length: 16 residues.

This chain uses TRBV12-3 or TRBV12-4 with TRBJ2-2; 9 nucleotides match TRBD1. The V and J ends lost 4 bases and 2 bases, in that order; junction bases with no gene match: 8. This CDR3 has 17 amino acids. CDR3 loop: CASSSTGTGNNTGELFF. The CDR3 DNA sequence: TGTGCCAGCAGTTCGACCGGGACAGGGAACAACACCGGGGAGCTGTTTTTT.

The chain carries TRBV6-4 and TRBJ2-1, with 10 bases fitting TRBD2. CDR1 is MRHNA, CDR2 SNTAGT, per germline. This CDR3 contains 15 residues. The V gene end was trimmed by 2 bases and the J gene end by 7 bases; junction bases not matched to a gene: 5. CDR3 protein: CASSDGAGGINEQFF. The CDR3 nucleotides read TGTGCCAGCAGTGACGGAGCGGGAGGGATAAATGAGCAGTTCTTC.

This rearrangement joins TRBV12-3 or TRBV12-4 to TRBJ2-5; D perhaps matches TRBD2 (5 bases). V was pared by 5 bases and J by 4 bases, with 14 bases between. The length of the CDR3 is 14 residues. CDR3 sequence: CASSTGIAGETQYF. For the CDR3, the DNA is TGTGCCAGCAGTACGGGGATTGCTGGAGAGACCCAGTACTTC.

The table lists this clonotype with a few counts. The chain carries TRBV5-4 and TRBJ1-4; 7 bases are a match to TRBD1. J was trimmed by 5 bases and V by 4 bases; bases with no gene match: 5. Germline V gives CDR1 SGHNT, CDR2 YYREEE (reference sequence). This CDR3 region has 14 residues. The CDR3: CASSVGQSNEKLFF. CDR3 coding DNA: TGTGCCAGCAGCGTGGGACAGTCAAATGAAAAACTGTTTTTT.